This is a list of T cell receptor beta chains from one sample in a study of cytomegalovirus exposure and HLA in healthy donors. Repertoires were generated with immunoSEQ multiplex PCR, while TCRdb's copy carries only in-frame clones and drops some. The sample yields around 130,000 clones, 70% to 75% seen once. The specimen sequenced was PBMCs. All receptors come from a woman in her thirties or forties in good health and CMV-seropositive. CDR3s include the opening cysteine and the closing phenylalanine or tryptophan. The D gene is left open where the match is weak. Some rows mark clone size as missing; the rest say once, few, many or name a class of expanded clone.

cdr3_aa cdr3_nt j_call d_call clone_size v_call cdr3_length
CASSLLNSPLHF TGTGCCAGCAGTTTACTTAATTCACCCCTCCACTTT TRBJ1-6 - - TRBV27 12
CASSPGGTEAFF TGTGCCAGCAGTCCCGGGGGCACTGAAGCTTTCTTT TRBJ1-1 - - TRBV28 12
CASSLRTSWSYNEQFF TGTGCCAGCAGCTTAAGGACTAGTTGGTCCTACAATGAGCAGTTCTTC TRBJ2-1 TRBD2 - TRBV7-2 16
CASSLGWTSGRWAYNEQFF TGTGCCAGCAGCCTAGGGTGGACTAGCGGGAGGTGGGCCTACAATGAGCAGTTCTTC TRBJ2-1 TRBD2 - TRBV9 19
CASSPGGTGSTEAFF TGTGCCAGCTCACCTGGTGGGACAGGGTCCACTGAAGCTTTCTTT TRBJ1-1 TRBD1 - TRBV18 15
CASSLFRPDRGNSPLHF TGTGCCAGCAGCTTATTTCGTCCAGACAGGGGAAATTCACCCCTCCACTTT TRBJ1-6 TRBD1 once TRBV11-2 17
CSVGSPRTSGGEQFF TGCAGCGTTGGATCGCCCCGGACTAGCGGGGGCGAGCAGTTCTTC TRBJ2-1 TRBD2 - TRBV29-1 15
CASSSTGTADLKAFF TGTGCCAGCAGTTCAACCGGGACAGCGGATCTTAAAGCTTTCTTT TRBJ1-1 TRBD1 few TRBV28 15
CASTPNRDRPEAFF TGTGCCAGCACTCCGAACAGGGATCGGCCTGAAGCTTTCTTT TRBJ1-1 - - TRBV28 14
CASSFDRANTEAFF TGTGCCAGCTCATTCGACAGGGCTAACACTGAAGCTTTCTTT TRBJ1-1 TRBD1 - TRBV18 14
CAWSDQGVNNQPQHF TGTGCCTGGAGTGACCAGGGGGTAAACAATCAGCCCCAGCATTTT TRBJ1-5 TRBD1 once TRBV30 15